The 13 T cell receptor beta chains listed next were all sequenced from one sample in a study of cytomegalovirus exposure and HLA in healthy donors. Using immunoSEQ multiplex PCR, the repertoire was profiled, and TCRdb retains in-frame clones only, with some absent. In the table there are 200,000 or so clones, roughly 84% of which are singletons. Sequencing input: PBMCs. The receptors derive from a woman in her 30s in good health and CMV-seropositive.

This CDR3 reads CASSLNAPTNTGELFF. The CDR3, as DNA: TGTGCCAGCAGTCTAAACGCCCCCACGAACACCGGGGAGCTGTTTTTT. The gene calls are TRBV2 and TRBJ2-2, with D unclear. CDR1 SNHLY and CDR2 FYNNEI come from the germline V gene. V gave up 5 bases and J gave up 0 bases, with 13 bases separating them. CDR3 length: 16 residues.

The rearrangement joins TRBV18 to TRBJ1-4; D is ambiguous. Between the trimmed V and J ends, which lost 3 bases and 8 bases, there was a span of 10 bases. This CDR3 is built from 13 residues. The germline V gene has CDR1 KGHSH and CDR2 LQKENI. Written as DNA, the CDR3 is TGTGCCAGCTCACCTAATCGACTGGAAAAACTGTTTTTT. Translated, it gives CASSPNRLEKLFF.

The V gene is TRBV21-1, the J gene TRBJ2-7; TRBD1, the D gene given by the table, was not confirmed from the DNA. TRBV21-1 is shown as a pseudogene. There are 11 residues in the CDR3. CDR3 coding DNA: TGTGCCAGCAGCCCCATGGGCAGGGGGTACTTC. Translated: CASSPMGRGYF.

The CDR3 here is CASSKLRTGGYHEQYF. For the CDR3, the DNA is TGTGCCAGTAGTAAACTAAGGACAGGGGGCTACCACGAGCAGTACTTC. The chain uses TRBV19 and TRBJ2-7; TRBD1 matches at 11 bases. This CDR3 is built from 16 residues. CDR1 LNHDA and CDR2 SQIVND come from the germline V gene (reference sequence). V shed 4 bases, J shed 5 bases, and the junction held 10 bases outside the gene matches.

This sequence joins TRBV27 and TRBJ2-1, with D hard to call. Trimming stripped 2 bases from V and 8 bases from J, with 10 bases between. The CDR3 sequence is 13 residues long. Germline V gene lookup returns CDR1 MNHEY and CDR2 SMNVEV (reference sequence). The CDR3 is CASSLVFTDEQFF. The CDR3 bases are TGTGCCAGCAGTTTAGTTTTTACGGATGAGCAGTTCTTC.

The rearrangement links TRBV7-6 to TRBJ2-5, with a possible D match to TRBD1 (5 bases). Trimming left V 5 bases short and J 3 bases short, with 7 bases between. The germline V gene encodes CDR1 SGHVS and CDR2 FNYEAQ. The CDR3 runs to 12 residues. This chain's CDR3 is CASSRQKETQYF. CDR3 in DNA: TGTGCCAGCAGCCGACAGAAAGAGACCCAGTACTTC.

The chain employs TRBV9 and TRBJ1-3; unclear D gene. Trimming removed 2 bases from V and 5 bases from J, with 8 bases in between. The V gene's germline CDR1 is SGDLS and CDR2 YYNGEE. The CDR3 consists of 13 residues. The CDR3: CASSVDGRNTIYF. The CDR3 bases are TGTGCCAGCAGCGTGGACGGGAGAAACACCATATATTTT.

CDR3 coding DNA: TGTGCCAGCAGTCCCTACCAGGGGAACACCATATATTTT. As protein: CASSPYQGNTIYF. The V and J genes are TRBV27 and TRBJ1-3; tentatively, D is TRBD1 (6 bases). V was trimmed by 5 bases and J by 7 bases, leaving 12 bases between them. The CDR3 covers 13 residues. Germline CDR1 and CDR2: MNHEY and SMNVEV (reference sequence).

This clone was recorded a few times. The rearrangement links TRBV6-6 to TRBJ1-5; D perhaps matches TRBD1 (5 bases). The CDR3 spans 16 residues. The germline gives CDR1 MNHNY, CDR2 SVGAGI (reference sequence). V was shortened by 6 bases and J by 3 bases, with 18 bases between the two germline ends. CDR3 protein: CASSPHAEGLNQPQHF. CDR3 DNA sequence: TGTGCCAGCAGCCCCCACGCGGAGGGACTCAATCAGCCCCAGCATTTT.

The chain is built from TRBV25-1 and TRBJ2-1; 10 positions match TRBD2. The germline CDR1 and CDR2 sequences are MGHDK and SYGVNS. V gave up 2 bases and J gave up 10 bases; unmatched junction bases: 8. The CDR3 is 15 residues long. The CDR3 coding sequence is TGTGCCAGCAGTGAACGGCTAGCGGGAGTGAGAGAGCAGTTCTTC. It translates to CASSERLAGVREQFF.

This chain links TRBV28 with TRBJ1-4; D is ambiguous. The CDR3 runs 15 residues. V lost 7 bases and J lost 8, with 20 bases in between. Germline V gene lookup returns CDR1 MDHEN and CDR2 SYDVKM. CDR3: CASTTLGFEGEKLFF. The CDR3 DNA reads TGTGCCAGCACTACACTGGGTTTCGAGGGAGAAAAACTGTTTTTT.

This clone was seen only a few times. This rearrangement joins TRBV27 to TRBJ1-5; 9 nucleotides match TRBD1. The V gene's germline CDR1 is MNHEY and CDR2 SMNVEV (reference sequence). This CDR3 has 13 residues. V lost 5 bases, J lost 7 bases, and 3 bases stayed unmatched. CDR3 region: CASSTGGAQPQHF. For the CDR3, the DNA is TGTGCCAGCAGTACAGGGGGCGCGCAGCCCCAGCATTTT.

The chain combines TRBV9 with TRBJ2-1, with TRBD2 matching over 12 bases. From germline, CDR1 is SGDLS and CDR2 YYNGEE. This CDR3 spans 15 amino acids. J was trimmed by 7 bases and V by 2 bases; bases with no gene match: 4. The DNA for the CDR3 is TGTGCCAGCAGCGTCGGACTAGCGGGACGAAATGAGCAGTTCTTC. It translates to CASSVGLAGRNEQFF.